Included here is one T cell receptor (beta chain) sequence, with context. The clone's antigen remains unknown. Base quality data are lacking; no much larger clone is found one base away. The treatment or condition label on this specimen signifies: 19 received Ad26.COV2.S at low or high dose, single or two shots; a few received placebo; per-sample allocation not given. For vaccine and placebo recipients, the sequenced repertoires came from samples collected on day 63 after the first injection. Cohort 1b enrolled roughly 25 adults aged 18-55 years at a single site in Boston, USA, between 29 July and 7 August 2020. Ad26.COV2.S was a replication-incompetent adenovirus type 26 vector that expressed a prefusion-stabilized SARS-CoV-2 spike protein derived from the original Wuhan strain. TCRbeta CDR3 regions were sequenced with the immunoSEQ Assay. After extraction, genomic DNA underwent amplification by bias-controlled multiplex PCR, followed by high-throughput sequencing. The study's own analysis went as follows. To quantify the absolute abundance of every unique TCRbeta CDR3 region, sequences were collapsed and filtered. T cell fraction was estimated by normalizing TCRbeta template counts to usable DNA, with usable DNA measured through amplification of reference genes found in all nucleated cells. Repertoire TCRs were annotated as SARS-CoV-2-specific when V gene, CDR3 amino acid sequence and J gene were exactly matched to a known reactive TCR set. The reference SARS-CoV-2 TCR set was derived from MIRA and filtered for enrichment in COVID-19-positive ImmuneCODE repertoires, a step that removed public or cross-reactive TCRs. Based on the MIRA antigens, annotated TCRs were further analysed at the level of specific ORF or position within ORF. Depth was the summed frequency of annotated unique rearrangements, while breadth was defined as annotated unique rearrangements over total unique productive rearrangements. Two-sided Wilcoxon rank-sum tests were applied when comparing TCR breadth between groups. TCRdb holds this immuneACCESS table with in-frame rearrangements only. Some clones are missing; in checked studies, unresolved V genes explain under half, and the rest has no known cause. The V and J calls and clone size are taken from that table; D and trimming were inferred from the DNA. The sample table contains roughly 390,000 clones; only one count was recorded for roughly nine tenths of them. The ten largest make up approximately 3.7% of the sample.

This sample is drawn from a study of Ad26.COV2.S vaccination and SARS-CoV-2 variants (TCRdb year 2021). Describing the broader study: Donors in the vaccine arm were drawn from COV1001, a phase I-IIa trial of Ad26.COV2.S in healthy adults that was multicentre, randomized, double-blind and placebo-controlled. Ad26.COV2.S was administered intramuscularly at a dose of 5x10^10 or 1x10^11 viral particles, either as one shot or as two shots given 56 days apart. A total of 32 samples were included in the TCR-sequenced set, comprising roughly 19 Ad26.COV2.S vaccine recipients, 5 placebo recipients and 8 SARS-CoV-2 convalescent individuals. TCRbeta repertoire sequencing was used to assess the specificity and breadth of SARS-CoV-2-reactive T cell receptors after Ad26.COV2.S vaccination. Investigators remained blinded to trial group allocation during experiments and outcome assessment. Trial participants were randomized into five groups of five, in which low-dose or high-dose Ad26.COV2.S was given once or twice, or placebo was given on both occasions. The research as a whole found: The authors noted that the TCR breadth and depth analyses may have underestimated total T cell responses. Compared with placebo recipients, Ad26.COV2.S recipients showed higher spike-specific TCR breadth (P = 0.0014). The study was not powered to compare responses between vaccine doses or regimens. Substantial breadth of spike-specific CD8+ and CD4+ T cell responses was reported after vaccination. Comparable non-spike TCR breadth was observed between vaccine and placebo recipients, consistent with only spike being contained in the vaccine.

V is pruned by 7 bases and J by 7 bases, leaving 8 bases of the junction without a gene match. Inclusive of the bounding cysteine and phenylalanine, the CDR3 is 14 residues long. Only CDR3 DNA is held: 42 bases, read in frame from base 1. The germline V gene supplies CDR1 MNHEY and CDR2 SVGAGI. Here the chain combines TRBV6-5 and TRBJ1-4; 8 nucleotides in the junction match TRBD1. The receptor was derived from a person between 18 and 59 years old who received the Ad26.COV2.S COVID-19 vaccine or a placebo. Source: peripheral blood, taken in a trial of Ad26.COV2.S vaccine versus placebo. CDR3 sequence: CASKPGQAREKLFF. The sequenced DNA: TGTGCCAGCAAGCCGGGACAGGCGCGTGAAAAACTGTTTTTT.